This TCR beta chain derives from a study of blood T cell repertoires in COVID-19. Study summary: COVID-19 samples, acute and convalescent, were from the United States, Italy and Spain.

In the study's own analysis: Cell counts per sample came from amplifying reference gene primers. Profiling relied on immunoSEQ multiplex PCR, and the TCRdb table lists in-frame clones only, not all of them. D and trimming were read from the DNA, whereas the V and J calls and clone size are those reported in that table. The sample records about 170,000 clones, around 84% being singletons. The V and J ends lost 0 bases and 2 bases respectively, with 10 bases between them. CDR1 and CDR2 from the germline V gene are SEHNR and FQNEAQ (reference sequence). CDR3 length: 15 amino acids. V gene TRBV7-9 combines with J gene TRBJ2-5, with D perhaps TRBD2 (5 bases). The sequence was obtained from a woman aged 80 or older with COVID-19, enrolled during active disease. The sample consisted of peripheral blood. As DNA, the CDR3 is TGTGCCAGCAGCTTAGCCCCGAGGGTTCAAGAGACCCAGTACTTC. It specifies CASSLAPRVQETQYF.